This T cell receptor (beta chain) was profiled in a study of blood T cell repertoires in COVID-19. Background on the study: The United States, Italy and Spain supplied acute and convalescent COVID-19 samples. T cells, B-cell-depleted T cells, or PBMCs provided the cDNA or gDNA that served as material.

This CDR3 is built from 16 residues. Source study methods: Cell counts per sample came from amplifying reference gene primers. Clones were read by immunoSEQ multiplex PCR, and TCRdb kept only the in-frame ones, dropping some. V, J and clone size reflect that table, while D and trimming were determined from the DNA. This repertoire shows approximately 59,000 clones, roughly nine tenths found once; its top ten account for around a fifth. V is TRBV21-1 and J is TRBJ1-4. TRBV21-1 is shown as a pseudogene. The sequenced material came from peripheral blood. This TCR came from a human donor in a cohort sampled during active COVID-19. The CDR3 protein is CARTRRGPSTNEKLFF. The DNA for the CDR3 is TGTGCCAGGACTAGGAGGGGACCCTCAACTAATGAAAAACTGTTTTTT.